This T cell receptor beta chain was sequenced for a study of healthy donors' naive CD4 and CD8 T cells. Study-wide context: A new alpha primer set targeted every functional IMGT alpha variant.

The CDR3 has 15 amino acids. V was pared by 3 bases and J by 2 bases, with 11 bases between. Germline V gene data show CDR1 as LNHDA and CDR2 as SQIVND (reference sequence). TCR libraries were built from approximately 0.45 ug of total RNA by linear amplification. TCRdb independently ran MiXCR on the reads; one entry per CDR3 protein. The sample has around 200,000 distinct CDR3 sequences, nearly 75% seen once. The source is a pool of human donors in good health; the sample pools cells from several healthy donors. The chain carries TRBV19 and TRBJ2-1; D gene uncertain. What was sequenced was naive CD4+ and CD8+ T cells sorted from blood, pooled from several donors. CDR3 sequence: CASSIFGETYNEQFF. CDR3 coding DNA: TGTGCCAGTAGTATCTTTGGGGAAACCTACAATGAGCAGTTCTTC.